These T cell receptor beta chains were read from a single sample in a study of beta chain features in type 1 diabetes. Profiled with immunoSEQ multiplex PCR; TCRdb holds only in-frame clones, not every one. Of about 410,000 clones in the sample, 11% to 15% were seen once. The sequencing input was naive CD4+ T cells from blood. Receptors were obtained from a man aged 30 to 45 in good health. The CDR3 runs from the conserved cysteine through the conserved F or W. Fields, in order: V gene, D gene, J gene, clone size, CDR3 DNA, CDR3 protein. A D gene is named only where the DNA matches it firmly. Where a row states a size, it is once, few, many or the class of an expanded clone; other rows omit it.

TRBV19,TRBD1,TRBJ2-1,few,TGTGCCAGTAGTTATCGGGACAGGTCCTACAATGAGCAGTTCTTC,CASSYRDRSYNEQFF
TRBV19,TRBD1,TRBJ1-1,-,TGTGCCAGTAGCCATCCGGGACAGGGTAGCGCTGAAGCTTTCTTT,CASSHPGQGSAEAFF
TRBV29-1,-,TRBJ1-1,-,TGCAGCGTTGTGGGGGGCGCGGGCACTGAAGCTTTCTTT,CSVVGGAGTEAFF
TRBV6-6,TRBD1,TRBJ2-1,-,TGTGCCAGCAGTGGAGGACAGGACAGGAATGAGCAGTTCTTC,CASSGGQDRNEQFF
TRBV18,-,TRBJ1-5,few,TGTGCCAGCTCACCTTCGATTTATCGTGGGCTCGGCAATCAGCCCCAGCATTTT,CASSPSIYRGLGNQPQHF
TRBV9,-,TRBJ1-1,few,TGTGCCAGCAGCCCGACCGCTCTGGCGGAAGCTTTCTTT,CASSPTALAEAFF
TRBV6-1,-,TRBJ1-1,-,TGTGCCAGCAGTGAAGTACAGAGAGAAGCTTTCTTT,CASSEVQREAFF
TRBV4-2,-,TRBJ2-3,-,TGTGCCAGCAGCCAAGATCGGGTCTCCGTGGCAGATACGCAGTATTTT,CASSQDRVSVADTQYF
TRBV7-8,-,TRBJ1-1,-,TGTGCCAGCAGCTTAGGGGACGGTATGAACACTGAAGCTTTCTTT,CASSLGDGMNTEAFF
TRBV21-1,-,TRBJ2-3,few,TGTGCCAGCAGCAAAGGCTCGGCGACAGGGGGCTATAGCACAGATACGCAGTATTTT,CASSKGSATGGYSTDTQYF
TRBV2,TRBD2,TRBJ2-3,few,TGTGCCAGCAGTGAAGTCGGGGTAGCGGGGATAGATACGCAGTATTTT,CASSEVGVAGIDTQYF
TRBV7-9,TRBD2,TRBJ2-3,-,TGTGCCAGCAGCCCCCAGGAAGCGGGAGGGCCAAGGGGCACAGATACGCAGTATTTT,CASSPQEAGGPRGTDTQYF
TRBV7-6,-,TRBJ2-7,-,TGTGCCAGCAGCCCCGGAGGGACAGCCTACGAGCAGTACTTC,CASSPGGTAYEQYF
TRBV7-6,TRBD2,TRBJ2-7,-,TGTGCCAGCAGCTTAGACGGTGGGAGCGGGGGGCACTACGAGCAGTACTTC,CASSLDGGSGGHYEQYF
TRBV7-2,-,TRBJ2-1,-,TGTGCCAGCAGCTTAGGGGGGCCCACGAGAGGTGCGCAGTTCTTC,CASSLGGPTRGAQFF
TRBV14,TRBD2,TRBJ2-1,few,TGTGCCAGCAGCCAAGTCTGGGGTAGCGGGGCCCCTTCCTACAATGAGCAGTTCTTC,CASSQVWGSGAPSYNEQFF
TRBV7-3,-,TRBJ2-2,-,TGTGCCAGCAGCTTAAGTAGCACCGGGGAGCTGTTTTTT,CASSLSSTGELFF
TRBV30,-,TRBJ2-5,many,TGTGCCTGGACTTCCCAGGTCGGGTGGGGCGAGACCCAGTACTTC,CAWTSQVGWGETQYF
TRBV5-1,TRBD2,TRBJ2-1,once,TGCGCCAGCAGCTTGGTGGCTAGGACTAGTAGTATGAGTGAGCAGTTCTTC,CASSLVARTSSMSEQFF
TRBV9,-,TRBJ1-3,many,TGTGCCAGCAGCGTCACGACGGCTGGAAACACCATATATTTT,CASSVTTAGNTIYF
TRBV15,TRBD1,TRBJ1-1,once,TGTGCCACCAGCACAGGGGACAGGCACCTGGAAGCTTTCTTT,CATSTGDRHLEAFF
TRBV14,-,TRBJ1-1,few,TGTGCCAGCAGCCACAGGGCTCCGAACACTGAAGCTTTCTTT,CASSHRAPNTEAFF
TRBV4-1,-,TRBJ2-5,-,TGCGCCAGCAGCAGAGGGGGAGAGATTCAAGAGACCCAGTACTTC,CASSRGGEIQETQYF
TRBV18,-,TRBJ1-1,-,TGTGCCAGCTCTCCTCAGCGAAACACTGAAGCTTTCTTT,CASSPQRNTEAFF
TRBV18,TRBD2,TRBJ2-7,few,TGTGCCAGCTCAAGCTGGACTAGCGGGGGGACGGAGCAGTACTTC,CASSSWTSGGTEQYF
TRBV5-4,-,TRBJ2-1,-,TGTGCCAGCAGCTTCAAAGTGGATGAGCAGTTCTTC,CASSFKVDEQFF
TRBV5-6,-,TRBJ2-3,few,TGTGCCAGCACCTTGATCCGAAGCACAGATACGCAGTATTTT,CASTLIRSTDTQYF
TRBV9,-,TRBJ2-3,few,TGTGCCAGCAGCGTAGTTCCGGCCCCTAGCACAGATACGCAGTATTTT,CASSVVPAPSTDTQYF
TRBV4-3,-,TRBJ2-2,-,TGCGCCAGCAGCCACGGGACTTTGGGCGGGGAGCTGTTTTTT,CASSHGTLGGELFF
TRBV30,TRBD2,TRBJ2-2,-,TGTGCCTGGAGTCTACTAGCGGAGTTGAACACCGGGGAGCTGTTTTTT,CAWSLLAELNTGELFF
TRBV2,TRBD1,TRBJ2-7,-,TGTGCCAGCAGTGTTCCCTCTCGTAGACAGGGATCCCCCTACGAGCAGTACTTC,CASSVPSRRQGSPYEQYF
TRBV7-9,TRBD2,TRBJ2-1,few,TGTGCCAGCAGCTTAGGAGGGACTAGTCAGTTCTTC,CASSLGGTSQFF
TRBV6-5,-,TRBJ2-3,few,TGTGCCAGCAGTTACTCGGACAGACAGACAGATACGCAGTATTTT,CASSYSDRQTDTQYF
TRBV11-2,-,TRBJ2-7,-,TGTGCCAGCAGCTCTCTCTACGAGCAGTACTTC,CASSSLYEQYF
TRBV11-2,TRBD2,TRBJ2-1,few,TGTGCCAGCAGCTTTAGCGGGAGGGCCCTAAAGTTCTTC,CASSFSGRALKFF
TRBV5-6,TRBD1,TRBJ1-1,-,TGTGCCAGCAGCCCGGACAGGGTCTCTGAAGCTTTCTTT,CASSPDRVSEAFF
TRBV7-9,TRBD2,TRBJ2-5,-,TGTGCCAGCAGCATTACTAGCGGGCAAGAGACCCAGTACTTC,CASSITSGQETQYF
TRBV30,-,TRBJ2-4,-,TGTGCCTGGAGTGTATCCCCACCCGGACAGCAGTACTTC,CAWSVSPPGQQYF
TRBV30,-,TRBJ2-3,-,TGTGCCTGGACGATTAGCGGAACCCGGGGTACGCAGTATTTT,CAWTISGTRGTQYF
TRBV30,-,TRBJ1-1,few,TGTGCCTGGAGTGTATTCCCTATCTCCCGGACTGAAGCTTTCTTT,CAWSVFPISRTEAFF
TRBV4-3,-,TRBJ1-2,-,TGCGCCAGCAGCCAAGATTCAGGTTCTGCCTATGGCTACACCTTC,CASSQDSGSAYGYTF
TRBV15,-,TRBJ2-4,-,TGTGCCACCAGCAGAGATAGAGCCAAAAACATTCAGTACTTC,CATSRDRAKNIQYF
TRBV28,-,TRBJ2-1,many,TGTGCCAGCAGTTTCCAATTACTAGCATCCAATGAGCAGTTCTTC,CASSFQLLASNEQFF
TRBV10-3,TRBD2,TRBJ2-3,-,TGTGCCATCAGTCCGGCGGGGGGCACAGATACGCAGTATTTT,CAISPAGGTDTQYF
TRBV5-1,-,TRBJ2-1,-,TGCGCCAGCAGCCGCCCCAATGAGCAGTTCTTC,CASSRPNEQFF
TRBV5-4,TRBD2,TRBJ2-5,-,TGTGCCAGCAGCCCGGGGGGGCCAGAGACCCAGTACTTC,CASSPGGPETQYF
TRBV30,-,TRBJ2-2,-,TGTGCCTGGGCAGTCCTTAACACCGGGGAGCTGTTTTTT,CAWAVLNTGELFF
TRBV5-4,-,TRBJ2-1,-,TGTGCCAGCAGCTTGTTCACGCAGAGACAGTTCTTC,CASSLFTQRQFF
TRBV28,-,TRBJ2-1,-,TGTGCCAGCGCCCTGGGGATAATAAAAGGCAATGAGCAGTTCTTC,CASALGIIKGNEQFF